A single sample gave rise to the 5 T cell receptor beta chains below, sequenced in a study of T cells after yellow fever vaccination. TCRdb fed the 5' RACE reads into MiXCR, producing one record per CDR3 protein. The sample lists over 300,000 distinct CDR3 sequences; roughly 7% were seen once. The sequenced sample was PBMCs, obtained more than 35 days after the first yellow fever vaccination. These receptors were collected from a young man who received the YFV17D yellow fever vaccine.

This clonotype was recorded a few times. The chain is built from TRBV11-1 and TRBJ2-1; D is possibly TRBD1 (6 bases). V shed 5 bases and J shed 9 bases, with 29 bases lying between them. There are 18 residues in the CDR3. Germline-derived CDR1 and CDR2 are SGHAT and FQDESV (reference sequence). CDR3 bases: TGTGCCAGCAGCACAGCAGGGGCCGCTAGGTTAGCTTTCGTTGAGCAGTTCTTC. Protein: CASSTAGAARLAFVEQFF.

In this sample, this clonotype turned up many times. The J gene is TRBJ2-7, the V gene TRBV20-1; D remains unclear. CDR3 length equals 12 residues. Germline CDR1 DFQATT, CDR2 SNEGSKA (reference sequence). Trimming pared 7 bases from V and 0 bases from J, leaving 10 bases between. CDR3 residues: CSVEDLSYEQYF. CDR3 DNA sequence: TGCAGTGTTGAGGATCTCTCCTACGAGCAGTACTTC.

V and J are TRBV29-1 and TRBJ2-5; either TRBD1 or TRBD2 may supply D (5 bases each). V gave up 5 bases and J gave up 2 bases, with 9 bases separating them. Looked up from germline, CDR1 is SQVTM and CDR2 is ANQGSEA. CDR3 length: 12 residues. CDR3 amino acids: CSVRGRQETQYF. CDR3 DNA sequence: TGCAGCGTTCGGGGCAGACAAGAGACCCAGTACTTC.

The chain is built from TRBV11-2 and TRBJ2-5; D is ambiguous. The CDR3 runs 11 residues. Germline loops: CDR1 SGHAT, CDR2 FQNNGV. V lost 7 bases and J 5 bases, leaving 8 bases between the germline ends. The CDR3 region is CASTQAETQYF. The CDR3 DNA follows: TGTGCCAGCACCCAGGCGGAGACCCAGTACTTC.

This clonotype turned up a few times. The chain employs TRBV6-1 and TRBJ1-1, with D possibly being TRBD1 (6 bases). V dropped 5 bases and J dropped 3 bases, with 22 bases sitting between them. Germline V lookup: CDR1 MNHNS, CDR2 SASEGT. The CDR3 covers 17 residues. The CDR3 bases are TGTGCCAGCAGTCCAACCCTCACAGGGAGGGCGTACACTGAAGCTTTCTTT. Protein: CASSPTLTGRAYTEAFF.